One and the same sample provided the 27 T cell receptor beta chains below, sequenced in a study of blood T cell repertoires in COVID-19. Profiled with immunoSEQ multiplex PCR; TCRdb holds only in-frame clones, not every one. The data contain over 85,000 clones, 75% to 90% of them seen just once; the ten biggest clones take up approximately 5.4%. Sequencing was done on a sample of peripheral blood. The receptors come from a woman between 45 and 60 years old with COVID-19, enrolled during active disease.

The CDR3: CASSARKGVGNEQYF. CDR3 bases: TGTGCCAGCAGCGCGCGCAAAGGGGTGGGAAACGAGCAGTACTTC. The chain is built from TRBV21-1 and TRBJ2-7; the table's TRBD1 call for D was not verified on the DNA. TRBV21-1 is classified as a pseudogene. The CDR3 length is 15 residues.

The rearrangement joins TRBV7-2 to TRBJ2-5, with 12 bases aligning to TRBD1. Germline values: CDR1 SGHTA, CDR2 FQGNSA. The CDR3 sequence is 16 residues long. The junction had 4 bases not matched to a gene; V was cut back by 1 base and J by 4 bases. The CDR3 DNA sequence: TGTGCCAGCAGCTTAGTGGGGACAGGGGGCTTAGAGACCCAGTACTTC. This encodes CASSLVGTGGLETQYF.

This chain joins TRBV4-1 and TRBJ1-1; perhaps TRBD1 as D (6 bases). V lost 1 base and J 2 bases, leaving 11 bases between the germline ends. The CDR3 is 15 residues long. Per the germline V gene, CDR1 is MGHRA and CDR2 is YSYEKL. The CDR3 DNA sequence: TGCGCCAGCAGCCAAGCCCGGGGGGCTAACACTGAAGCTTTCTTT. Amino acids: CASSQARGANTEAFF.

This chain joins TRBV18 and TRBJ2-1; D might be TRBD1 (6 bases). In germline, CDR1 is KGHSH, CDR2 LQKENI. The germline V and J ends were trimmed by 1 base and 2 bases, with 12 bases remaining between them. This CDR3 has 16 amino acids. DNA of the CDR3: TGTGCCAGCTCACCACAAACAGGGCTAACCTACAATGAGCAGTTCTTC. This sequence encodes CASSPQTGLTYNEQFF.

On this clone: Distinct nucleotide sequences in the sample also encode this CDR3. The CDR3 reads CASSPTGDTEAFF. DNA for the CDR3: TGTGCCAGCTCACCGACGGGAGACACTGAAGCTTTCTTT. The rearrangement links TRBV18 to TRBJ1-1; unclear D gene. Trimming stripped 3 bases from V and 3 bases from J, with 8 bases between. The CDR3 spans 13 residues. Germline-derived CDR1 and CDR2 are KGHSH and LQKENI.

V gene TRBV4-1 combines with J gene TRBJ2-5; a possible D gene is TRBD2 (6 bases). V dropped 4 bases and J dropped 4 bases, with 19 bases sitting between them. This CDR3 comprises 16 residues. From germline, CDR1 is MGHRA and CDR2 YSYEKL. The CDR3 sequence: CASSPQFAGGGETQYF. The DNA for the CDR3 is TGCGCCAGCAGCCCCCAGTTCGCTGGGGGAGGAGAGACCCAGTACTTC.

The CDR3 coding sequence is TGTGCCAGCAGGTGGGACAGAGCCCACGAGCAGTACTTC. It translates to CASRWDRAHEQYF. The rearrangement links TRBV6-4 to TRBJ2-7; 7 bases are a match to TRBD1. V gave up 6 bases and J gave up 5 bases; unmatched junction bases: 7. Germline CDR1 and CDR2: MRHNA and SNTAGT. This CDR3 comprises 13 residues.

The rearrangement links TRBV5-1 to TRBJ2-2, with 9 positions matching TRBD2. The CDR3 totals 16 residues. Germline CDR1 reads SGHRS; CDR2 reads YFSETQ. Trimming took 4 bases from V and 6 from J; bases not matched to a gene: 10. The CDR3 region has the DNA TGCGCCAGCAGCCCGGCTAGCGGGGCTCGACCCGGGGAGCTGTTTTTT. It translates to CASSPASGARPGELFF.

The chain combines TRBV6-5 with TRBJ2-1, with D possibly being TRBD1 (6 bases). CDR1 and CDR2 from the germline V gene are MNHEY and SVGAGI. V gave up 8 bases and J gave up 10 bases, with 18 bases separating them. The CDR3 totals 13 residues. This CDR3 is CASGRDTAGEQFF. DNA of the CDR3: TGTGCCAGCGGCCGGGACACGGCAGGGGAGCAGTTCTTC.

The chain joins TRBV11-3 to TRBJ2-1, with 11 positions matching TRBD1. Germline V CDR1 and CDR2: SGHNT, YENEEA. The CDR3 runs 14 residues. V was pared by 4 bases and J by 7 bases, with 3 bases of the junction left unmatched. The CDR3 sequence: CASSSDRGRNEQFF. The CDR3 DNA follows: TGTGCCAGCAGCTCGGACAGGGGGCGAAATGAGCAGTTCTTC.

This chain joins TRBV28 and TRBJ1-2; perhaps TRBD1 as D (6 bases). The ends were cut back, 5 bases at V and 0 bases at J, with 16 bases in the middle. Germline V gene data show CDR1 as MDHEN and CDR2 as SYDVKM. The CDR3 has 16 amino acids. Here the CDR3 reads CASSPWVGQPNYGYTF. CDR3 bases: TGTGCCAGCAGTCCTTGGGTGGGACAACCTAACTATGGCTACACCTTC.

The rearrangement links TRBV11-2 to TRBJ2-7; 8 bases are a match to TRBD1. CDR1 is SGHAT and CDR2 is FQNNGV in the germline V gene. After removal of 1 base from V and 11 bases from J, the junction contained 4 bases not matched to a gene. CDR3 length: 12 amino acids. The CDR3 protein is CASSLATGVKYF. CDR3 sequence (DNA): TGTGCCAGCAGCTTAGCGACAGGGGTTAAGTACTTC.

The chain couples TRBV25-1 to TRBJ1-5; 7 bases are a match to TRBD1. The V and J ends lost 4 bases and 2 bases, in that order; junction bases with no gene match: 2. Germline V gene data show CDR1 as MGHDK and CDR2 as SYGVNS. The CDR3 runs to 14 residues. Written as DNA, the CDR3 is TGTGCCAGCAGTGGAGGACAGGGCAATCAGCCCCAGCATTTT. Translating gives CASSGGQGNQPQHF.

J is TRBJ1-5 and V is TRBV19, with a weak D call TRBD1 (6 bases). Germline V lookup: CDR1 LNHDA, CDR2 SQIVND (reference sequence). V was pared by 3 bases and J by 3 bases, with 15 bases between. The length of the CDR3 is 16 residues. The CDR3 DNA reads as TGTGCCAGTAGTATTTCCGACAGGAGATTCAATCAGCCCCAGCATTTT. It is translated as CASSISDRRFNQPQHF.

The V gene is TRBV28, the J gene TRBJ1-1; D may be TRBD1 (6 bases). In germline, CDR1 is MDHEN, CDR2 SYDVKM. This CDR3 comprises 16 residues. Trimming took 6 bases from V and 0 from J, leaving 17 bases between them. The CDR3 sequence: CASRLTGGAMNTEAFF. The CDR3 region has the DNA TGTGCCAGCAGACTCACCGGGGGGGCGATGAACACTGAAGCTTTCTTT.

The chain employs TRBV7-2 and TRBJ2-7; D may be TRBD2 (5 bases). The CDR3 length is 14 residues. With 0 bases removed from V and 3 bases from J, the gap between germline ends came to 9 bases. Germline CDR1 and CDR2: SGHTA and FQGNSA. Written as DNA, the CDR3 is TGTGCCAGCAGCTTAGCTCGGGATAACTACGAGCAGTACTTC. It is translated as CASSLARDNYEQYF. The complete variable domain, with remaining parts taken from reference TRBV7-2 and TRBJ2-7, reads GAGVSQSPSNKVTEKGKDVELRCDPISGHTALYWYRQSLGQGLEFLIYFQGNSAPDKSGLPSDRFSAERTGGSVSTLTIQRTQQEDSAVYLCASSLARDNYEQYFGPGTRLTVT.

This clone was seen only a few times. The chain has TRBV6-5 and TRBJ1-2; no definite D call. The V and J ends lost 3 bases and 4 bases respectively, with 18 bases between them. Per germline, CDR1 MNHEY and CDR2 SVGAGI. The length of the CDR3 is 16 residues. The CDR3 nucleotides read TGTGCCAGCAGTTATGGCCCCGAATTGGGGAGCTATGGCTACACCTTC. Encoded protein: CASSYGPELGSYGYTF.

The V call is TRBV3-1 (or the pseudogene TRBV3-2), the J call TRBJ1-6, with D tentatively TRBD1 (5 bases). CDR3 length: 16 residues. Per germline, CDR1 LGHDT and CDR2 YNNKEL (reference sequence). Trimming took 0 bases from V and 4 from J, leaving 10 bases between them. In nucleotides, the CDR3 is TGTGCCAGCAGCCAAGATAGGGGAGGGTATAATTCACCCCTCCACTTT. Translated: CASSQDRGGYNSPLHF.

The rearrangement links TRBV13 to TRBJ1-2; TRBD1 is a possible D gene (6 bases). The CDR3 is 14 amino acids. CDR1 and CDR2 (germline): PRHDT, FYEKMQ (reference sequence). Trimming took off 8 bases at V and 4 bases at J, with 17 bases between the two ends. CDR3 protein: CASRHWGGGYGYTF. The CDR3 region has the DNA TGTGCCAGCCGCCATTGGGGGGGCGGCTATGGCTACACCTTC.

The rearrangement links TRBV7-9 to TRBJ2-7; possibly TRBD2 for D (6 bases). The germline CDR1 and CDR2 sequences are SEHNR and FQNEAQ (reference sequence). Deletions cut 4 bases from V and 0 bases from J, with 10 bases between. The CDR3 has 14 residues. This CDR3 reads CASSSGTGSYEQYF. CDR3 DNA: TGTGCCAGCAGCTCTGGGACTGGCTCCTACGAGCAGTACTTC.

The V call is TRBV5-4, the J call TRBJ2-2; TRBD2 matches 7 bases. There are 18 residues in the CDR3. V trimming: 5 bases; J trimming: 1 base; junction bases outside the gene matches: 14. Germline V CDR1 and CDR2: SGHNT, YYREEE (reference sequence). CDR3 bases: TGTGCCAGCAGGAACGGGGGAGGGCTGCTAGTGAACACCGGGGAGCTGTTTTTT. Protein: CASRNGGGLLVNTGELFF.

This chain joins TRBV24-1 and TRBJ2-2; a possible D gene is TRBD2 (6 bases). The CDR3 sequence is 12 residues long. Trimming shortened V by 11 bases and J by 3 bases, and 9 bases separated the two germline ends. Germline CDR1 and CDR2: KGHDR and SFDVKD. The CDR3 coding sequence is TGTGCCAGCGGGAAGTACACCGGGGAGCTGTTTTTT. The encoded protein is CASGKYTGELFF.

The gene calls are TRBV28 and TRBJ2-5, with TRBD1 matching 7 bases. Germline assignment: CDR1 MDHEN and CDR2 SYDVKM. J gave up 2 bases and V 4 bases, and 1 base lay outside the gene matches. This CDR3 is 13 amino acids long. The CDR3 DNA sequence: TGTGCCAGCAGTTCGGGACAGCAAGAGACCCAGTACTTC. Protein product: CASSSGQQETQYF.

The chain combines TRBV7-9 with TRBJ1-2, with 8 positions matching TRBD1. The germline CDR1 and CDR2 sequences are SEHNR and FQNEAQ (reference sequence). V lost 4 bases, J lost 4 bases, and 5 bases stayed unmatched. The CDR3 sequence is 14 residues long. CDR3 DNA: TGTGCCAGCAGCTCCCTGGACAGGGCCTATGGCTACACCTTC. Amino acid sequence: CASSSLDRAYGYTF.

This clone turned up a few times. V and J are TRBV7-9 and TRBJ1-5; D ambiguous. The CDR3 length is 16 residues. Germline-derived CDR1 and CDR2 are SEHNR and FQNEAQ (reference sequence). V was clipped by 1 base and J by 0 bases, with 10 bases between them. The chain's CDR3 is CASSLGTGSSNQPQHF. CDR3 in DNA: TGTGCCAGCAGCTTAGGGACGGGGTCTAGCAATCAGCCCCAGCATTTT.

V usage is TRBV29-1 and J usage is TRBJ2-1, with 8 bases identical to TRBD1. Germline-derived CDR1 and CDR2 are SQVTM and ANQGSEA. Losses at the gene ends were 4 bases for V and 7 bases for J; bases not matched to a gene: 6. The CDR3 contains 13 residues. The CDR3 DNA reads TGCAGCGTTGGCGGGACAGGAGGGAATGAGCAGTTCTTC. It translates to CSVGGTGGNEQFF.

The chain combines TRBV10-3 with TRBJ2-7; tentative D call: TRBD1 (5 bases). Per germline, CDR1 ENHRY and CDR2 SYGVKD. This CDR3 region has 12 residues. V lost 8 bases and J 5 bases, leaving 13 bases between the germline ends. CDR3 DNA sequence: TGTGCCATCGGGGCGAGAGCAGACGAGCAGTACTTC. Its translation is CAIGARADEQYF.